These 7 T cell receptor beta chains were sequenced from one sample in a study of blood T cell repertoires in COVID-19. The method was immunoSEQ multiplex PCR; TCRdb's version includes in-frame clones alone and lacks a portion of them. The sample consists of some 41,000 clones, 75% to 85% of them appearing once. Sequenced: peripheral blood. These receptor sequences come from a man of 80 years or more in a cohort sampled during active COVID-19.

The chain recombines TRBV5-1 with TRBJ2-3; D is undetermined. Germline CDR1 and CDR2: SGHRS and YFSETQ. CDR3 size: 15 residues. V lost 1 base to trimming and J lost 5 bases, with 14 bases between them. CDR3 amino acids: CASSLPAHPGDTQYF. CDR3 sequence (DNA): TGCGCCAGCAGCTTGCCCGCACACCCGGGAGATACGCAGTATTTT.

The chain links TRBV7-9 to TRBJ2-3, with 7 nucleotides matching TRBD2. V was clipped by 6 bases and J by 3 bases; unmatched bases: 3. Per the germline V gene, CDR1 is SEHNR and CDR2 is FQNEAQ (reference sequence). The CDR3 is made up of 13 amino acids. The CDR3 protein is CASRTAGTDTQYF. CDR3 in DNA: TGTGCCAGCAGAACAGCGGGGACAGATACGCAGTATTTT.

This clone was seen a handful of times. The chain employs TRBV6-2 or TRBV6-3 and TRBJ1-6; 12 nucleotides line up with TRBD1. Germline CDR1 is MNHEY and CDR2 is SVGEGT. V shed 5 bases and J 8 bases; nucleotides not matched to a gene: 7. The CDR3 sequence is 16 residues long. The chain's CDR3 is CASSPGTGGEDSPLHF. CDR3 bases: TGTGCCAGCAGTCCCGGGACAGGGGGCGAGGATTCACCCCTCCACTTT.

The genes are TRBV29-1 and TRBJ1-5, with 8 bases fitting TRBD1. This CDR3 is built from 13 residues. Germline V gene data show CDR1 as SQVTM and CDR2 as ANQGSEA. V lost 6 bases and J lost 5; bases outside the gene matches: 6. The CDR3 protein is CSVETGGDQPQHF. In nucleotides, the CDR3 is TGCAGCGTCGAAACAGGGGGGGATCAGCCCCAGCATTTT.

DNA for the CDR3: TGTGCCATCAGTGAGTCGGGACAGGGGGCTTATGGCTACACCTTC. This gives the protein CAISESGQGAYGYTF. The chain joins TRBV10-3 to TRBJ1-2; 12 positions match TRBD1. The CDR3 length is 15 residues. The germline V gene has CDR1 ENHRY and CDR2 SYGVKD. V trimming: 0 bases; J trimming: 5 bases; junction bases outside the gene matches: 1.

This chain links TRBV27 with TRBJ1-6; TRBD1 matches at 8 bases. The CDR3 covers 15 residues. Germline V gene data show CDR1 as MNHEY and CDR2 as SMNVEV (reference sequence). V lost 0 bases and J lost 9; bases outside the gene matches: 4. The CDR3 sequence is CASSLSSGGSSPLHF. The CDR3 coding sequence is TGTGCCAGCAGTTTATCATCAGGGGGCAGTTCACCCCTCCACTTT.

The chain uses TRBV15 and TRBJ2-1; 7 bases match TRBD2. V shed 5 bases and J 3 bases; nucleotides not matched to a gene: 10. Germline lookup yields CDR1 LNHNV and CDR2 YYDKDF (reference sequence). The CDR3 spans 16 residues. DNA for the CDR3: TGTGCCACCAGCCCAGCCGCTAGCGGCAACTACAATGAGCAGTTCTTC. Encoded protein: CATSPAASGNYNEQFF.